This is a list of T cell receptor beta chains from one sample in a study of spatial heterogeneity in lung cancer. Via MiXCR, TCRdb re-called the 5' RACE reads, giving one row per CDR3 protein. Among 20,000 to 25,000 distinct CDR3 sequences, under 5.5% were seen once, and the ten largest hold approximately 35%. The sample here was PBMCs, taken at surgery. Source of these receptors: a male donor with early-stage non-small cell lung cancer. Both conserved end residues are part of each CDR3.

CASSLAEYDTQYF TRBJ2-3 TRBV7-9
CASSFQRTSLETQYF TRBJ2-5 TRBV7-2
CSAMDRLNEKLFF TRBJ1-4 TRBV20-1
CSAVELNTEAFF TRBJ1-1 TRBV20-1
CASSLGLSGGDTQYF TRBJ2-3 TRBV7-3
CASSTGQASLYEQYF TRBJ2-7 TRBV7-2
CAISQQGREQYF TRBJ2-7 TRBV10-3
CSGSGGWNTEAFF TRBJ1-1 TRBV29-1
CASRPQGDEQYF TRBJ2-7 TRBV2
CASSIDRGEQYF TRBJ2-7 TRBV28
CAWSGVREQYF TRBJ2-7 TRBV30
CASSQDPSGSDYNEQFF TRBJ2-1 TRBV4-3
CASHRSSGDTAFF TRBJ1-1 TRBV12-3/TRBV12-4
CASSFGTRGGYTF TRBJ1-2 TRBV28
CASSLGEAGEQFF TRBJ2-1 TRBV12-3/TRBV12-4
CASSLNRVLNQPQHF TRBJ1-5 TRBV7-2
CASSLTAGGTEAFF TRBJ1-1 TRBV6-1
CASSAAGRGYEQYF TRBJ2-7 TRBV7-8
CASTWTSGAQETQYF TRBJ2-5 TRBV7-2
CASSSSTGFYEQYF TRBJ2-7 TRBV6-1
CASSLKRTGHEQYF TRBJ2-7 TRBV5-4
CASSLGGYNEQFF TRBJ2-1 TRBV11-2
CASRQGSDYGYTF TRBJ1-2 TRBV5-1
CASSLGPDSSSTDTQYF TRBJ2-3 TRBV7-9
CASSPPRAGTQYF TRBJ2-3 TRBV27
CASSLRTDNNEQFF TRBJ2-1 TRBV12-3/TRBV12-4
CASSVVKGRPGDEQFF TRBJ2-1 TRBV6-2/TRBV6-3
CASSLGTGYLETQYF TRBJ2-5 TRBV5-1
CASSLTNPDLREQYF TRBJ2-7 TRBV7-9
CASSLVTTDGYTF TRBJ1-2 TRBV7-2
CASSAGSGRYNEQFF TRBJ2-1 TRBV28
CSVVTGAGETQYF TRBJ2-5 TRBV29-1
CASSQGPSIRAFF TRBJ1-1 TRBV4-1
CASSPGTATGELFF TRBJ2-2 TRBV7-7
CASSQANRGTSYEQYF TRBJ2-7 TRBV4-1
CASSFSAGKNIQYF TRBJ2-4 TRBV6-2/TRBV6-3
CASTPRRAGANVLTF TRBJ2-6 TRBV19
CASSQRTFGTDTQYF TRBJ2-3 TRBV6-5
CASSVGDPLNTQYF TRBJ2-3 TRBV9
CASSLGGSGSSYNEQFF TRBJ2-1 TRBV7-6
CAISDEAAYNEQFF TRBJ2-1 TRBV10-3
CASSPRGLTEQYF TRBJ2-7 TRBV7-9
CSVSGHLQPQHF TRBJ1-5 TRBV20-1
CASSPRLAGNPAYNEQFF TRBJ2-1 TRBV7-2
CASSLGQFSYEQYF TRBJ2-7 TRBV3-1